The T cell receptor (beta chain) under discussion was sequenced for a study of OX40 agonist ivuxolimab in advanced cancers. Study-level findings and limits: The expanded peripheral T cells' antigen specificity was not determined. Individuals who were partial responders at 0.1-3.0 mg/kg had clonal expansion that ranked among the lowest. Dosing at 0.1 to 3.0 mg/kg was accompanied by clonal expansion of CD4+ and CD8+ blood T cells by week 6. Expanded clones were, on average, more numerous in CD8+ T cells than in CD4+.

The data were produced by immunoSEQ multiplex PCR, yet TCRdb's version contains in-frame clones alone and is incomplete. The sample shows more than 65,000 clones, roughly 85% of them seen only once. Germline CDR1 is LNHNV and CDR2 is YYDKDF (reference sequence). Trimming removed 1 base from V and 1 base from J, with 9 bases in between. The CDR3 consists of 15 residues. Worth noting for this clone: Its specificity is unknown.

This TCR was sampled from an adult with an advanced solid tumor such as melanoma, head and neck, liver or kidney cancer. This sequence joins TRBV15 and TRBJ2-3; D is unclear. This specimen was CD4+ or CD8+ T cells sorted from blood, taken in a trial of the OX40 agonist ivuxolimab. The CDR3 coding sequence is TGTGCCACCAGCAGAGCTCTAGTGGGCACAGATACGCAGTATTTT. Its protein is CATSRALVGTDTQYF.